This TCR beta chain was sequenced in a study of blood T cell repertoires in COVID-19. CDR1 is LNHDA and CDR2 is SQIVND in the germline V gene (reference sequence). With 7 bases clipped from V and 4 bases from J, the junction kept 7 bases outside the gene matches. CDR3 size: 15 residues. Authors' analysis steps: Counts of nucleated cells, estimated from reference gene primer amplification, were obtained. Produced via immunoSEQ multiplex PCR; TCRdb's table is partial and in-frame only. The V and J calls and clone size were taken over from that table, and D and trimming were inferred from the DNA. The data show 80,000 or so clones, more than 75% seen once.

The J gene is TRBJ2-2, the V gene TRBV19, with 9 bases that match TRBD1. This TCR was recovered from an older woman with acute or convalescent COVID-19. The sequencing sample was made of peripheral blood. The CDR3 spells CASTLTGGSTGELFF. The CDR3 bases are TGTGCCAGTACCCTGACAGGGGGATCCACCGGGGAGCTGTTTTTT.